This T cell receptor (beta chain) was identified in a study of CD8 T cells in Susac syndrome. Roughly 0.45 to 1 ug RNA was reverse transcribed with random hexamers. Across 54 Vbeta and 13 Jbeta, TCR beta CDR3 was amplified with immunoSEQ multiplex PCR. TCRdb redid the calling of the immunoSEQ multiplex PCR reads with MiXCR, one entry per CDR3 protein. This table has more than 75,000 distinct CDR3 sequences, about 93% appearing once. The CDR3 spans 14 residues. Germline V lookup: CDR1 SGHVS, CDR2 FQNEAQ. Trimming stripped 0 bases from V and 7 bases from J, with 12 bases between. Sequencing of TCR beta drew on CD8+ and CD4+ T cells from blood. The individuals used as controls were healthy donors who had been matched for both age and sex.

Sequenced: CD8+ T cells from PBMCs. The sequence came from a human donor in good health. J is TRBJ1-1 and V is TRBV7-8; perhaps TRBD1 as D (5 bases). CDR3 nucleotides: TGTGCCAGCAGCTTAGCAGGGACCGGTCGTGAAGCTTTCTTT. Encoded protein: CASSLAGTGREAFF.